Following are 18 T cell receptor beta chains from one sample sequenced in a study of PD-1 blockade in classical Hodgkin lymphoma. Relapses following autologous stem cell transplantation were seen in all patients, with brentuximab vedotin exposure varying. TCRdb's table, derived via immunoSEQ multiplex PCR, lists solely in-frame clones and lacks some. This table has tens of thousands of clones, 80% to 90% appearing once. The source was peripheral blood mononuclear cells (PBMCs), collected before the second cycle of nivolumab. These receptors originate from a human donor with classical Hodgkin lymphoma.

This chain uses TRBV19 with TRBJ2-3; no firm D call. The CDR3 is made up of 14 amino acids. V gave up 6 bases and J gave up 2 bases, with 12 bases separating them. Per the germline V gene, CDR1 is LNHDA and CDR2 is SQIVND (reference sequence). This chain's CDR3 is CASRDLPNTDTQYF. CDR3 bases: TGTGCCAGTAGGGACCTACCTAACACAGATACGCAGTATTTT.

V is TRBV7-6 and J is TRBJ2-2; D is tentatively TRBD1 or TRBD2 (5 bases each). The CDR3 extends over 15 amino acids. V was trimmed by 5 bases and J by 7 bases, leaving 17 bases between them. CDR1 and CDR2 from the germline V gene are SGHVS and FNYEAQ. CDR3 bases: TGTGCCAGCAGCCCCCGGGGACCAGATTTCGGGGAGCTGTTTTTT. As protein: CASSPRGPDFGELFF.

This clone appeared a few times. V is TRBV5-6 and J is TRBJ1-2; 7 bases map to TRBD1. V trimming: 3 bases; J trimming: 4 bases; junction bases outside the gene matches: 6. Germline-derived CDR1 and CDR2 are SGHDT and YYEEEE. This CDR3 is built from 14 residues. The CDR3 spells CASSYRGKGYGYTF. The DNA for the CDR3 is TGTGCCAGCAGCTACAGGGGTAAAGGCTATGGCTACACCTTC.

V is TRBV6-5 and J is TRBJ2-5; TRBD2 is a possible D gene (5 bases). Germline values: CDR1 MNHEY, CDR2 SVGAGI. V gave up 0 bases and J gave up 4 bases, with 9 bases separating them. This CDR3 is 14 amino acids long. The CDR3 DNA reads TGTGCCAGCAGTTACTCTGGGGAGTCAGAGACCCAGTACTTC. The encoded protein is CASSYSGESETQYF.

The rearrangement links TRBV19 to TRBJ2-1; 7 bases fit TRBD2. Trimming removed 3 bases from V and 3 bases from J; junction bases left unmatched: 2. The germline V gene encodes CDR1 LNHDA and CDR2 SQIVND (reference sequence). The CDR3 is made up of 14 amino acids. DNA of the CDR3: TGTGCCAGTAGTATCTCTAGCGGCTACAATGAGCAGTTCTTC. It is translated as CASSISSGYNEQFF.

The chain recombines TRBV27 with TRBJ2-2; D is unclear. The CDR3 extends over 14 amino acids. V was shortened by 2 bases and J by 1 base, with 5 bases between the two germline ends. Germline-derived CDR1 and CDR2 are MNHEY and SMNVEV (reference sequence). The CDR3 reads CASSLRMNTGELFF. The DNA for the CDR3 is TGTGCCAGCAGTTTAAGAATGAACACCGGGGAGCTGTTTTTT.

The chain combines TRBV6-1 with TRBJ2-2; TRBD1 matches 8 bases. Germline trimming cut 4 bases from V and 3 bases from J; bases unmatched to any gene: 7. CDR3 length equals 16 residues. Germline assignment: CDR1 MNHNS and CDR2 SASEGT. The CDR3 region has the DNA TGTGCCAGCAGTGCCCGCCCGGACAGGGACACCGGGGAGCTGTTTTTT. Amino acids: CASSARPDRDTGELFF.

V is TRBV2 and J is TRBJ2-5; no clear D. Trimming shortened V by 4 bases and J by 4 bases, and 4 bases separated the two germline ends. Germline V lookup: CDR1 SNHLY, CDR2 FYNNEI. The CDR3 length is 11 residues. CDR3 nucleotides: TGTGCCAGCAGTGCGGGAGAGACCCAGTACTTC. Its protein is CASSAGETQYF.

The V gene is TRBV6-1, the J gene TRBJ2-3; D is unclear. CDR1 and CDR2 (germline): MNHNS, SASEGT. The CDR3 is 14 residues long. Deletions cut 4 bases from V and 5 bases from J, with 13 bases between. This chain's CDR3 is CASSARSEGDTQYF. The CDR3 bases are TGTGCCAGCAGTGCAAGGAGCGAAGGAGATACGCAGTATTTT.

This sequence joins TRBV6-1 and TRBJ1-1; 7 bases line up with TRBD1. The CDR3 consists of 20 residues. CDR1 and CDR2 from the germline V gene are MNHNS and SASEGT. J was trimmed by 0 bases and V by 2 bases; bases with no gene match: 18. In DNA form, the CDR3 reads TGTGCCAGCAGTGAATACGCGGGGTACGGGACAGACAAAATGAACACTGAAGCTTTCTTT. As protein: CASSEYAGYGTDKMNTEAFF.

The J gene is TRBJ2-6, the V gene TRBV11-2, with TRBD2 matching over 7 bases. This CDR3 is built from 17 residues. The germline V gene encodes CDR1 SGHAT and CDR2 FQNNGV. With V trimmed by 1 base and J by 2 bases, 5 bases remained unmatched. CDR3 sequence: CASSLAPGRAGANVLTF. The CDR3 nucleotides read TGTGCCAGCAGCTTAGCCCCAGGGAGGGCTGGGGCCAACGTCCTGACTTTC.

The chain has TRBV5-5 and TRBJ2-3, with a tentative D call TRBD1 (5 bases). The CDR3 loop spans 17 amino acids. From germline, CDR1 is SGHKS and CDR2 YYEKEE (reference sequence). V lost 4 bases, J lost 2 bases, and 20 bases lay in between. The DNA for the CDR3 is TGTGCCAGCAGCCTAAGCCGGATGGGGCCCCACACAGATACGCAGTATTTT. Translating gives CASSLSRMGPHTDTQYF.

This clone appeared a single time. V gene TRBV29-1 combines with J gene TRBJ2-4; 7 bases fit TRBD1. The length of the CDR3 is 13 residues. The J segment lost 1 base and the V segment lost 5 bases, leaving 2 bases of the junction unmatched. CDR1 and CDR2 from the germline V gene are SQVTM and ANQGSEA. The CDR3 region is CSVLDRAKNIQYF. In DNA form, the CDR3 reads TGCAGCGTTTTGGACAGGGCCAAAAACATTCAGTACTTC.

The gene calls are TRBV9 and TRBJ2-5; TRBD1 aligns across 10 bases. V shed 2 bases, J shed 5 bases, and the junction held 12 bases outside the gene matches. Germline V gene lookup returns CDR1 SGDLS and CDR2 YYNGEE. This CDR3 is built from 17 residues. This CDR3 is CASSVQDRGLPGETQYF. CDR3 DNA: TGTGCCAGCAGCGTCCAAGACAGGGGGCTTCCAGGGGAGACCCAGTACTTC.

CDR3 protein: CASSLGGDGELFF. The CDR3 DNA reads TGTGCCAGCAGCTTGGGAGGGGACGGGGAGCTGTTTTTT. The gene calls are TRBV5-5 and TRBJ2-2; D may correspond to TRBD1 or TRBD2 (5 bases each). The germline V and J ends were trimmed by 0 bases and 7 bases, with 7 bases remaining between them. Germline CDR1 reads SGHKS; CDR2 reads YYEKEE (reference sequence). This CDR3 contains 13 residues.

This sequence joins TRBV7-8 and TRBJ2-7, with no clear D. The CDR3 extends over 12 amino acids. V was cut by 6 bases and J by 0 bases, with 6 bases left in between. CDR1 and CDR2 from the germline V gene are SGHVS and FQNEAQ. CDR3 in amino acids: CASSWDSYEQYF. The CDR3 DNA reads TGTGCCAGCAGTTGGGACTCCTACGAGCAGTACTTC.

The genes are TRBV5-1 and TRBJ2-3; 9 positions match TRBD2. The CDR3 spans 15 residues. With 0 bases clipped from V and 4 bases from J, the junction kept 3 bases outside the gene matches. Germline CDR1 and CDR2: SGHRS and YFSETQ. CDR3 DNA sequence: TGCGCCAGCAGCTTGGAGGCTAGCGGGGCAGATACGCAGTATTTT. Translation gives CASSLEASGADTQYF.

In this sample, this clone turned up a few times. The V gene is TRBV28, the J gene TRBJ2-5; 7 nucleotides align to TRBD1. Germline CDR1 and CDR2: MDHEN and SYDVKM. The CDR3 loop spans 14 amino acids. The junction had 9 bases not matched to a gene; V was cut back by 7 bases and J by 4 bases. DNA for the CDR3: TGTGCCAGCACTCCTACAGGGGCGGGAGAGACCCAGTACTTC. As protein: CASTPTGAGETQYF.